This paragraph covers one TCR beta chain sequence. Libraries were prepared by immunoSEQ multiplex PCR; TCRdb keeps only in-frame clonotypes and omits some of them. Of 2 million to 2.5 million clones listed, roughly 92% are singletons. Germline V gives CDR1 SGHTA, CDR2 FQGNSA. V lost 1 base to trimming and J lost 0 bases, with 16 bases between them. The CDR3 sequence is 18 residues long. The record originates from a study of shared clonotypes between healthy human individuals. This TCR was recovered from a man younger than 35 in good health. Some clones in this sample may be carry-over from other donors' samples. The chain is built from TRBV7-2 and TRBJ1-5; D gene uncertain. Sequencing was carried out using naive CD4+ T cells from PBMCs. Subset reported: CD45RA+ positively selected. This CDR3 is CASSLDWVQPYSNQPQHF. In DNA, the CDR3 is TGTGCCAGCAGCTTAGACTGGGTACAGCCCTATAGCAATCAGCCCCAGCATTTT.